One sample yielded the 11 T cell receptor beta chains listed below, sequenced in a study of Ad26.COV2.S vaccination and SARS-CoV-2 variants. Documented treatment: approximately 18 received Ad26.COV2.S at low or high dose, single or two shots; roughly five received placebo; per-sample allocation not given. Sampling happened 63 days after the first vaccine or placebo injection. Sequencing was performed with immunoSEQ multiplex PCR; in TCRdb, only in-frame clones are kept and a portion is missing. The sample includes some 640,000 clones, around 89% of them seen just once. The sample here was peripheral blood, taken in a trial of Ad26.COV2.S vaccine versus placebo. The source of these receptors is a person aged 18-65 years who received the Ad26.COV2.S COVID-19 vaccine or a placebo.

The chain is built from TRBV6-5 and TRBJ2-1; 9 bases line up with TRBD1. Trimming cost V 5 bases and J 8 bases; bases outside gene matches: 7. Germline loops: CDR1 MNHEY, CDR2 SVGAGI. The CDR3 totals 14 residues. The DNA for the CDR3 is TGTGCCAGCAGTCGGGACAGGGAGCGCGATGAGCAGTTCTTC. This codes for CASSRDRERDEQFF.

V usage is TRBV30 and J usage is TRBJ1-5; 11 bases match TRBD1. Germline lookup yields CDR1 GTSNPN and CDR2 SVGIG (reference sequence). The CDR3 extends over 14 amino acids. The J segment lost 7 bases and the V segment lost 5 bases, leaving 7 bases of the junction unmatched. In DNA, the CDR3 is TGTGCCTGGGGGATGGGACAGGGGGGACAGCCCCAGCATTTT. Its translation: CAWGMGQGGQPQHF.

The chain joins TRBV5-1 to TRBJ1-3; D unclear. The CDR3 is 13 amino acids. Germline V gene data show CDR1 as SGHRS and CDR2 as YFSETQ. V gave up 4 bases and J gave up 2 bases, with 7 bases separating them. The CDR3 DNA sequence: TGCGCCAGCAGCCGGGCCGCTGGAAACACCATATATTTT. This encodes CASSRAAGNTIYF.

The rearrangement uses TRBV5-8 and TRBJ1-2; D possibly corresponds to TRBD1 (6 bases). The germline CDR1 and CDR2 sequences are SGHTS and YDEGEE. The ends were cut back, 4 bases at V and 4 bases at J, with 17 bases in the middle. This CDR3 contains 15 residues. The CDR3 sequence is CASSQYGQQLYGYTF. As DNA, the CDR3 is TGTGCCAGCAGCCAATATGGACAGCAGCTCTATGGCTACACCTTC.

The chain joins TRBV5-1 to TRBJ1-5; D uncertain. The CDR3 is made up of 15 amino acids. Trimming left V 0 bases short and J 1 base short, with 8 bases between. CDR1 is SGHRS and CDR2 is YFSETQ in the germline V gene. CDR3 sequence (DNA): TGCGCCAGCAGCTTGGAGGGAGAAAGCAATCAGCCCCAGCATTTT. Amino acids: CASSLEGESNQPQHF.

This clone was found once. This may be a read error, as it is one base from a much larger clone. The J gene is TRBJ1-3, the V gene TRBV7-9; D is ambiguous. This CDR3 spans 14 amino acids. Trimming took 1 base from V and 0 from J, leaving 4 bases between them. In germline, CDR1 is SEHNR, CDR2 FQNEAQ (reference sequence). CDR3 amino acids: CASSLGDSGNTIYF. The CDR3, as DNA: TGTGCCAGCAGCTTAGGCGACTCTGGAAACACCATATATTTT.

This sequence joins TRBV5-1 and TRBJ2-1; D is unresolved. The CDR3 totals 13 residues. The germline V gene has CDR1 SGHRS and CDR2 YFSETQ. V dropped 0 bases and J dropped 10 bases, with 11 bases sitting between them. As DNA, the CDR3 is TGCGCCAGCAGCTTGGTTGAAGGCGGCGAGCAGTTCTTC. It is translated as CASSLVEGGEQFF.

J is TRBJ2-7 and V is TRBV11-3; D is unclear. Germline V gives CDR1 SGHNT, CDR2 YENEEA. V gave up 1 base and J gave up 3 bases, with 7 bases separating them. This CDR3 has 13 residues. CDR3 DNA sequence: TGTGCCAGCAGCTTAGGACCCATCTACGAGCAGTACTTC. Translated, it gives CASSLGPIYEQYF.

The gene calls are TRBV13 and TRBJ2-7; D not certain. Germline V gives CDR1 PRHDT, CDR2 FYEKMQ (reference sequence). V dropped 0 bases and J dropped 0 bases, with 9 bases sitting between them. The length of the CDR3 is 15 residues. The CDR3 region is CASSLGPAGSYEQYF. As DNA, the CDR3 is TGTGCCAGCAGCTTAGGACCCGCCGGCTCCTACGAGCAGTACTTC.

This clone has more than one count but fewer than ten. The chain links TRBV27 to TRBJ1-4, with D unresolved. The CDR3 runs 14 residues. CDR1 is MNHEY, CDR2 SMNVEV, per germline (reference sequence). Trimming cost V 6 bases and J 8 bases, with 16 bases left between them. This CDR3 is CASSPSLVGEKLFF. The CDR3 nucleotides are TGTGCCAGCAGCCCAAGTTTGGTTGGGGAAAAACTGTTTTTT. The entire variable domain, with the rest obtained from reference TRBV27 and TRBJ1-4, is as follows: EAQVTQNPRYLITVTGKKLTVTCSQNMNHEYMSWYRQDPGLGLRQIYYSMNVEVTDKGDVPEGYKVSRKEKRNFPLILESPSPNQTSLYFCASSPSLVGEKLFFGSGTQLSVL.

This clone was counted a few times. The chain combines TRBV7-9 with TRBJ1-2; D gene ambiguous. CDR1 and CDR2 (germline): SEHNR, FQNEAQ (reference sequence). CDR3 length: 15 residues. V lost 5 bases to trimming and J lost 3 bases, with 16 bases between them. CDR3 nucleotide sequence: TGTGCCAGCAGCCCCCCCTTGGGTTGGGACTATGGCTACACCTTC. This sequence encodes CASSPPLGWDYGYTF. The entire variable domain, with the rest obtained from reference TRBV7-9 and TRBJ1-2, is as follows: DTGVSQNPRHKITKRGQNVTFRCDPISEHNRLYWYRQTLGQGPEFLTYFQNEAQLEKSRLLSDRFSAERPKGSFSTLEIQRTEQGDSAMYLCASSPPLGWDYGYTFGSGTRLTVV.